This T cell receptor (beta chain) appears in the sequencing data of a study of T-cell reconstitution after alpha-beta-depleted transplantation in children. Comment on this clonotype: The antigen is undetermined.

Regarding the study as a whole: Several hundred expanded graft clones reportedly gave rise to the alpha-beta T cells present about two months after transplant. T-cell counts and diversity at one year following transplant were attributed mainly to newly produced T cells. Surviving recipient T cells and intrathymic progenitors accounted for some patients' high TCRbeta diversity at day 60.

As it was prepared, the TCRbeta library received unique molecular identifiers. TCRdb re-called the PCR reads through MiXCR, storing one row per CDR3 protein. The sample comprises 800,000 to 1,000,000 distinct CDR3 sequences, less than 30% of which are singletons, and roughly 28% rests with the top ten. Between the trimmed V and J ends, which lost 0 bases and 5 bases, there was a span of 11 bases. This CDR3 region has 14 residues. CDR1 is DFQATT and CDR2 is SNEGSKA in the germline V gene (reference sequence). This TCR came from a boy younger than two who had a stem cell transplant for SCID, so the T cells may come from the graft donor. The chain uses TRBV20-1 and TRBJ2-1; possibly TRBD2 for D (5 bases). The sample here was PBMCs, mostly from graft donor cells, taken 360 days after TCRalphabeta/CD19-depleted stem cell transplant. CDR3 sequence: CSARDALANNEQFF. DNA of the CDR3: TGCAGTGCTAGAGATGCCCTAGCCAACAATGAGCAGTTCTTC.